This TCR beta chain was captured in a study of T cells in women clearing cervical HPV infection. At the level of the study: Controls' single incident HPV16 infection cleared within 12 months without precancer.

Prevalent HPV16 infections were excluded; only incident single HPV16 infections included. Generated by immunoSEQ multiplex PCR, the TCRdb table keeps only in-frame clones and is missing some. Its table lists around 37,000 clones. The CDR3 consists of 15 residues. Germline CDR1 and CDR2: DFQATT and SNEGSKA (reference sequence). V gave up 3 bases and J gave up 4 bases, with 16 bases separating them. A word on this clone: The read ends 3 residues before the CDR3 terminus; that terminus is restored from the germline J gene.

Source material: blood buffy coat. This TCR came from a woman between 18 and 70 years old with a cervical HPV16 infection that either progressed to CIN3+ or cleared (not recorded which). This sequence joins TRBV20-1 and TRBJ1-5, with D possibly TRBD1 on 6 matching bases. The covered CDR3 bases are TGCAGTGCTAGGGGGGGGGACAAGGGAAATCAGCCC. Translation: CSARGGDKGNQP. The whole CDR3 region reads CSARGGDKGNQPQHF.